One sample yielded the 13 T cell receptor beta chains listed below, sequenced in a study of blood T cells in healthy people across ages. Then a second PCR, running roughly 7 to 11 cycles, was carried out with a sample-barcoded 5' primer and a J-beta primer mix. TCRdb re-analysed the 5' RACE reads in MiXCR, keeping a single row per CDR3 protein. The table lists roughly 1,700,000 distinct CDR3 sequences, 28% of them singletons. The sequenced sample consisted of blood. Receptor source: a woman in her 30s in good health.

This clonotype occurred many times. V is TRBV6-1 and J is TRBJ2-7; D is possibly TRBD2 (7 bases). Germline V gene lookup returns CDR1 MNHNS and CDR2 SASEGT. Trimming took off 7 bases at V and 0 bases at J, with 19 bases between the two ends. The CDR3 length is 16 residues. For the CDR3, the DNA is TGTGCCAGCATTTTAAGTCGGGGGGCCTCCTCCTACGAGCAGTACTTC. Translating it yields CASILSRGASSYEQYF.

The chain joins TRBV6-5 to TRBJ2-7; TRBD1 agrees at 8 bases. Germline CDR1 and CDR2: MNHEY and SVGAGI. The CDR3 covers 16 residues. V dropped 8 bases and J dropped 4; count of bases not matched to a gene: 16. The CDR3 loop reads CASGSLDRGRWYEQYF. Written as DNA, the CDR3 is TGTGCCAGCGGTTCCTTAGACAGGGGAAGATGGTACGAGCAGTACTTC.

This clonotype appeared a few times. This chain uses TRBV3-1 with TRBJ1-5; 8 bases are a match to TRBD1. The length of the CDR3 is 14 residues. With V trimmed by 5 bases and J by 8 bases, 8 bases remained unmatched. Germline CDR1 reads LGHDT; CDR2 reads YNNKEL (reference sequence). The CDR3 region has the DNA TGTGCCAGCAGCACGGACAGGGCGGTGGAGCCCCAGCATTTT. This codes for CASSTDRAVEPQHF.

With regard to this clonotype: One base away lies a much larger clone, so this may be a sequencing read error. The V gene is TRBV20-1, the J gene TRBJ2-5; 7 bases line up with TRBD2. CDR3 length: 15 amino acids. Germline V lookup: CDR1 DFQATT, CDR2 SNEGSKA (reference sequence). The CDR3 DNA reads as TGCAGTGCTAGAGACTGGACGGGAGGCCAAGAGACCCTGTACTTC. Protein product: CSARDWTGGQETLYF.

There are a few counts of this clonotype. This CDR3 is CSVNRGPNQPQHF. The CDR3 nucleotides read TGCAGCGTTAACAGGGGCCCCAATCAGCCCCAGCATTTT. This sequence joins TRBV29-1 and TRBJ1-5; 7 nucleotides line up with TRBD1. V lost 5 bases to trimming and J lost 3 bases; unmatched junction nucleotides: 4. The CDR3 spans 13 residues. CDR1 and CDR2 from the germline V gene are SQVTM and ANQGSEA.

The chain links TRBV4-1 to TRBJ1-6; D gene ambiguous. Trimming took 1 base from V and 7 from J, leaving 11 bases between them. Germline V gives CDR1 MGHRA, CDR2 YSYEKL. The CDR3 is made up of 15 amino acids. The DNA for the CDR3 is TGCGCCAGCAGCCAAGTCGAGGGCAGAAATTCACCCCTCCACTTT. It codes for CASSQVEGRNSPLHF.

This clonotype was seen many times. The V call is TRBV20-1, the J call TRBJ2-7, with 10 bases identical to TRBD1. The CDR3 has 12 residues. Germline CDR1 and CDR2: DFQATT and SNEGSKA (reference sequence). CDR3 sequence: CSAGQGGDEQYF. The CDR3, as DNA: TGCAGCGCCGGACAGGGGGGTGATGAGCAGTACTTC.

This chain uses TRBV5-1 with TRBJ2-1; TRBD2 matches at 9 bases. The length of the CDR3 is 16 residues. With 3 bases clipped from V and 5 bases from J, the junction kept 9 bases outside the gene matches. Germline-derived CDR1 and CDR2 are SGHRS and YFSETQ. The CDR3 coding sequence is TGCGCCAGCAGCTCGACGAGCGGGAGGCGCCACAATGAGCAGTTCTTC. Its protein is CASSSTSGRRHNEQFF. Looking up the rest from reference TRBV5-1 and TRBJ2-1 gives the full variable domain: KAGVTQTPRYLIKTRGQQVTLSCSPISGHRSVSWYQQTPGQGLQFLFEYFSETQRNKGNFPGRFSGRQFSNSRSEMNVSTLELGDSALYLCASSSTSGRRHNEQFFGPGTRLTVL.

This clonotype was counted a few times. The chain links TRBV7-9 to TRBJ2-7; tentatively, D is TRBD2 (5 bases). V was pared by 5 bases and J by 5 bases, with 19 bases between. The CDR3 covers 15 residues. Germline lookup yields CDR1 SEHNR and CDR2 FQNEAQ (reference sequence). CDR3 loop: CASSPPEIGINEQYF. For the CDR3, the DNA is TGTGCCAGCAGCCCACCGGAGATCGGGATAAACGAGCAGTACTTC.

In regard to this clonotype: A much larger clone differs from this one at a single base, so this may be a read error. The chain employs TRBV7-9 and TRBJ2-1; 9 nucleotides line up with TRBD1. CDR3 length: 15 amino acids. J lost 10 bases, V lost 4 bases, and 11 bases had no gene match. The V gene's germline CDR1 is SEHNR and CDR2 FQNEAQ (reference sequence). The CDR3 protein is CASSSGTGSAEEQFF. DNA of the CDR3: TGTGCCAGCAGCTCCGGGACAGGGTCGGCGGAGGAGCAGTTCTTC.

This clonotype was recorded a few times. This CDR3 is CASSETTGMNTEAFF. In DNA form, the CDR3 reads TGTGCCAGCTCAGAAACGACAGGGATGAACACTGAAGCTTTCTTT. The chain has TRBV18 and TRBJ1-1; 7 positions agree with TRBD1. Germline CDR1 reads KGHSH; CDR2 reads LQKENI. The CDR3 contains 15 residues. Losses at the gene ends were 5 bases for V and 0 bases for J; bases not matched to a gene: 6.

V is TRBV18 and J is TRBJ2-1; D perhaps matches TRBD2 (6 bases). Trimming removed 3 bases at V and 9 bases at J, with 9 bases between. Germline CDR1 is KGHSH and CDR2 is LQKENI. This CDR3 contains 12 residues. CDR3 in DNA: TGTGCCAGCTCACCCCGGGGGACTGAGCAGTTCTTC. It translates to CASSPRGTEQFF.

A few counts support this clonotype. CDR3 protein: CASSSGTSGPQETQYF. CDR3 nucleotide sequence: TGTGCCAGCAGCTCCGGGACTAGCGGTCCACAAGAGACCCAGTACTTC. The chain recombines TRBV7-9 with TRBJ2-5, with 11 bases that match TRBD2. The junction had 6 bases not matched to a gene; V was cut back by 4 bases and J by 2 bases. This CDR3 comprises 16 residues. In germline, CDR1 is SEHNR, CDR2 FQNEAQ (reference sequence).